This T cell receptor (beta chain) was sequenced for a study of T cell repertoires in cytomegalovirus infection. As for the study in general: In public TCR beta signatures, there were indications of both CMV infection and matching HLA type.

Via MiXCR, TCRdb re-called the reads, giving one row per CDR3 protein. Of roughly 990,000 distinct CDR3 sequences in the sample, around a third are singletons; the top ten hold 11% to 15%. The CDR3 spans 16 residues. Germline lookup yields CDR1 LNHNV and CDR2 YYDKDF (reference sequence). Trimming took 6 bases from V and 7 from J, leaving 21 bases between them. As for this clonotype: The antigen is undetermined.

The chain combines TRBV15 with TRBJ1-4; D perhaps matches TRBD1 (6 bases). Sample: cultured CD8+ T cells from PBMCs, taken from culture after CMV antigen stimulation. This clonotype was obtained from a human donor in good health (CMV status not recorded). Some clones in this sample may be carry-over from other donors' samples. This CDR3 reads CATRLGQLEKTEKLFF. The CDR3, as DNA: TGTGCCACCAGACTCGGACAGCTAGAGAAGACTGAAAAACTGTTTTTT.